The 12 T cell receptor beta chains given below trace back to one sample, sequenced in a study of technical replicates of blood from a few donors. The assay was immunoSEQ multiplex PCR, and TCRdb's table has in-frame clones only and misses some. The repertoire holds more than 65,000 clones, with 95% to 98% as singletons. Sequencing was done on a sample of T cells isolated from PBMCs. The receptors were sampled from a human donor in good health.

The chain has TRBV27 and TRBJ2-7; 9 bases are shared with TRBD2. Germline assignment: CDR1 MNHEY and CDR2 SMNVEV (reference sequence). J lost 0 bases, V lost 5 bases, and 2 bases had no gene match. CDR3 size: 14 residues. The CDR3 protein is CASSGGRASYEQYF. The CDR3 DNA is TGTGCCAGCAGTGGCGGGAGGGCCTCCTACGAGCAGTACTTC.

The rearrangement links TRBV19 to TRBJ1-2; D is undetermined. V was clipped by 5 bases and J by 10 bases, with 26 bases between them. This CDR3 has 16 residues. The germline V gene has CDR1 LNHDA and CDR2 SQIVND (reference sequence). Here the CDR3 reads CASSYRSILGWLYYTF. The CDR3 DNA reads as TGTGCCAGTAGTTACCGGAGTATATTAGGCTGGCTCTACTACACCTTC. The full variable domain, in which reference TRBV19 and TRBJ1-2 provide the parts outside the CDR3, is DGGITQSPKYLFRKEGQNVTLSCEQNLNHDAMYWYRQDPGQGLRLIYYSQIVNDFQKGDIAEGYSVSREKKESFPLTVTSAQKNPTAFYLCASSYRSILGWLYYTFGSGTRLTVV.

In the case of this clone: At one boundary the junction diverges from the germline segment, which might be a read error. V and J are TRBV5-1 and TRBJ1-2; maybe TRBD1 (5 bases). The germline CDR1 and CDR2 sequences are SGHRS and YFSETQ. There are 12 residues in the CDR3. The CDR3 sequence is CASSPRQDSYIF. The DNA for the CDR3 is TGCGCCAGCAGCCCCCGCCAAGACAGTTATATCTTC.

This clone has only one observation. This chain connects TRBV13 to TRBJ2-2; 7 bases are shared with TRBD2. CDR3 length equals 16 residues. Germline loops: CDR1 PRHDT, CDR2 FYEKMQ (reference sequence). After removal of 10 bases from V and 1 base from J, the junction contained 12 bases not matched to a gene. The CDR3 region has the DNA TGTGCCACCGGGGAGGGTCTGGCGGTGAACACCGGGGAGCTGTTTTTT. Its translation is CATGEGLAVNTGELFF.

This clone was detected only once. This chain connects TRBV27 to TRBJ2-1, with 8 bases identical to TRBD2. This CDR3 is 14 amino acids long. The germline CDR1 and CDR2 sequences are MNHEY and SMNVEV (reference sequence). The V segment lost 7 bases and the J segment 8 bases; nucleotides outside the gene matches: 10. This CDR3 reads CASIRLAGRYEQFF. In DNA, the CDR3 is TGTGCCAGCATCCGCCTAGCGGGTCGGTATGAGCAGTTCTTC.

V and J are TRBV27 and TRBJ2-6, with a possible D match to TRBD1 (6 bases). The CDR3 consists of 17 residues. CDR1 is MNHEY, CDR2 SMNVEV, per germline (reference sequence). With 4 bases removed from V and 0 bases from J, the gap between germline ends came to 13 bases. This CDR3 is CASSSKQDSSGANVLTF. The CDR3 nucleotides are TGTGCCAGCAGTTCGAAGCAGGACAGCTCTGGGGCCAACGTCCTGACTTTC.

The chain is built from TRBV30 and TRBJ2-7; 7 bases are a match to TRBD1. CDR3 length: 14 amino acids. In germline, CDR1 is GTSNPN, CDR2 SVGIG (reference sequence). Trimming at V came to 0 bases and at J to 3 bases, leaving 5 bases not matched to a gene. CDR3 sequence reads: CAWSVLDRVYEQYF. The CDR3 DNA is TGTGCCTGGAGTGTACTTGACAGGGTCTACGAGCAGTACTTC.

The rearrangement uses TRBV30 and TRBJ2-5; 12 bases agree with TRBD1. Germline V CDR1 and CDR2: GTSNPN, SVGIG (reference sequence). V lost 3 bases and J lost 5; bases outside the gene matches: 7. CDR3 size: 15 residues. Written as DNA, the CDR3 is TGTGCCTGGAGCCGGGACAGGGGGCGCTGGGAGACCCAGTACTTC. It encodes CAWSRDRGRWETQYF.

The V gene is TRBV7-3, the J gene TRBJ1-5, with D perhaps TRBD1 (6 bases). The germline V gene has CDR1 SGHTA and CDR2 FQGTGA. The CDR3 length is 13 residues. Trimming shortened V by 8 bases and J by 4 bases, and 12 bases separated the two germline ends. CDR3 region: CASAKGVNQPQHF. The CDR3 DNA reads TGTGCCAGCGCGAAGGGGGTAAATCAGCCCCAGCATTTT.

The CDR3 nucleotides read TGTGCCAGCAGCTGGTCCCTAGCGGGAGGCTACGAGCAGTACTTC. This encodes CASSWSLAGGYEQYF. The chain combines TRBV11-3 with TRBJ2-7; the match to TRBD2 covers 11 bases. Unmatched junction bases numbered 5, after V lost 4 bases and J lost 3 bases. Germline loops: CDR1 SGHNT, CDR2 YENEEA. The CDR3 runs 15 residues.

The V call is TRBV11-2, the J call TRBJ2-7; a possible D gene is TRBD1 (6 bases). Trimming pared 2 bases from V and 4 bases from J, leaving 12 bases between. The CDR3 covers 14 residues. Looked up from germline, CDR1 is SGHAT and CDR2 is FQNNGV. The CDR3 protein is CASSLTGSGYEQYF. The DNA for the CDR3 is TGTGCCAGCAGCTTAACAGGGTCTGGGTACGAGCAGTACTTC.

The chain uses TRBV27 and TRBJ1-2, with D tentatively TRBD1 (5 bases). The V end was cut by 4 bases, the J end by 4 bases, with 16 bases between. CDR1 and CDR2 from the germline V gene are MNHEY and SMNVEV (reference sequence). The CDR3 consists of 15 residues. DNA for the CDR3: TGTGCCAGCAGTTCGGCCACACAGGAGACCTATGGCTACACCTTC. Translated, it gives CASSSATQETYGYTF.